This TCR beta chain comes out of a study of CD8 T cells in ankylosing spondylitis. The study, taken as a whole, reports: Blood from ankylosing spondylitis patients appeared to carry a characteristic eight-variant TCR beta motif. In synovial fluid and blood from reactive arthritis, some motif variants were previously reported. Clones tied to disease were said to be significantly enriched in matched ankylosing spondylitis synovial fluid.

For this clonotype: What it binds is not known.

The TCR beta libraries were generated through quantitative 5'-RACE incorporating molecular barcodes. TCRdb re-derived calls from the 5' RACE reads in MiXCR, one entry per CDR3 protein. The sample yields under 300,000 distinct CDR3 sequences, approximately 20% seen once. The V segment lost 5 bases and the J segment 2 bases; nucleotides outside the gene matches: 2. This CDR3 is built from 14 residues. Per germline, CDR1 SEHNR and CDR2 FQNEAQ (reference sequence). The sequenced material came from blood, either unsorted or a sorted T cell fraction (not recorded which). This rearrangement joins TRBV7-9 to TRBJ2-1; 8 bases map to TRBD2. The sequence came from a male donor with ankylosing spondylitis or in good health (not recorded which). CDR3 nucleotides: TGTGCCAGCAGCCCGGGAGGGCCCTACAATGAGCAGTTCTTC. Its protein product is CASSPGGPYNEQFF.